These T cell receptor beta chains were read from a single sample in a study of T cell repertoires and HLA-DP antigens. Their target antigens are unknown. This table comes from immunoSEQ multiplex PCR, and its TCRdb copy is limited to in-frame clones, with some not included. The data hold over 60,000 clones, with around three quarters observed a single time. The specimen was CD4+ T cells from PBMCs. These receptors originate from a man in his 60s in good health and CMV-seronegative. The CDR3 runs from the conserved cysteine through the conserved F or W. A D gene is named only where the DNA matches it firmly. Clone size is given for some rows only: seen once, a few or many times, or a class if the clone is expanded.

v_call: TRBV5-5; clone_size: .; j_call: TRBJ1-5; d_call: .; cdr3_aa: CASSLYSNQPQHF; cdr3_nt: TGTGCCAGCAGCTTGTATAGCAATCAGCCCCAGCATTTT
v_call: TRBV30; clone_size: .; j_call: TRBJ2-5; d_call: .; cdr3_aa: CAWSVLRETQYF; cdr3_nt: TGTGCCTGGAGTGTACTACGAGAGACCCAGTACTTC
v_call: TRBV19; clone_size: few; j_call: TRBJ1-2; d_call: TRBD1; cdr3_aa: CASSILGQGPRYTF; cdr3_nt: TGTGCCAGTAGTATCTTGGGACAGGGCCCAAGGTACACCTTC
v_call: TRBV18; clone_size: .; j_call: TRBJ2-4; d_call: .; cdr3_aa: CASSPRGAGKNIQYF; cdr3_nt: TGTGCCAGCTCACCACGGGGGGCAGGCAAAAACATTCAGTACTTC
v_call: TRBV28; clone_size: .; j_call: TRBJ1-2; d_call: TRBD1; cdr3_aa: CASSLLTGSSNGYTF; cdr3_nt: TGTGCCAGCAGTTTATTGACAGGGTCAAGCAATGGCTACACCTTC
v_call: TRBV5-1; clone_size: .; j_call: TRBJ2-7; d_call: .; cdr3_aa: CASSKDWSYEQYF; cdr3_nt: TGCGCCAGCAGCAAGGACTGGTCCTACGAGCAGTACTTC
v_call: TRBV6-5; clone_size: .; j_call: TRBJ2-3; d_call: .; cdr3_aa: CASSSRDRSTDTQYF; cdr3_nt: TGTGCCAGCAGTTCGCGGGACAGAAGCACAGATACGCAGTATTTT
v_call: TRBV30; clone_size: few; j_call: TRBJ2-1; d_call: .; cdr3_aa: CAWSDGTVNSEQFF; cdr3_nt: TGTGCCTGGAGTGACGGGACGGTGAACAGTGAGCAGTTCTTC
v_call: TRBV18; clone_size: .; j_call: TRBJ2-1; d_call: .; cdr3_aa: CASSPSPGANEQFF; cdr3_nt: TGTGCCAGCTCACCGTCCCCAGGGGCGAATGAGCAGTTCTTC
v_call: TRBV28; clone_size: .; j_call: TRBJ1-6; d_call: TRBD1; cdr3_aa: CASRLRDRDGSPLHF; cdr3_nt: TGTGCCAGCAGACTCCGGGACAGGGACGGTTCACCCCTCCACTTT
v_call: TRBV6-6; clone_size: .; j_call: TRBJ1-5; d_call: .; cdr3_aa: CASSYSGGDQPQHF; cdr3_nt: TGTGCCAGCAGTTACTCAGGTGGAGATCAGCCCCAGCATTTT
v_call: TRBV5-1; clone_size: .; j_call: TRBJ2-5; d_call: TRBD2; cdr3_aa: CASSLGEGTNQETQYF; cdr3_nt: TGCGCCAGCAGCTTAGGGGAGGGGACGAACCAAGAGACCCAGTACTTC